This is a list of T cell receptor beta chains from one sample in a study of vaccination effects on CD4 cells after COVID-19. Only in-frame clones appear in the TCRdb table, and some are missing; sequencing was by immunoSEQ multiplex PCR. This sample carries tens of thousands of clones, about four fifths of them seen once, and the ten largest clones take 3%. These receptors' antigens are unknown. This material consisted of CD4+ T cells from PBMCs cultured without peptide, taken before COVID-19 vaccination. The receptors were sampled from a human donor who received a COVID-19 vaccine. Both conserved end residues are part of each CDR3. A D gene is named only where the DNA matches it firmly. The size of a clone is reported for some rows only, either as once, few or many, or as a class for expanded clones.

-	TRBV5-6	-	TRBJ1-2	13	TGTGCCAGCAGACCGCAGGGAGGGGCGGGCTACACCTTC	CASRPQGGAGYTF
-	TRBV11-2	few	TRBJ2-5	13	TGTGCCAGCAGCTTAGGGGTACGGGAGACCCAGTACTTC	CASSLGVRETQYF
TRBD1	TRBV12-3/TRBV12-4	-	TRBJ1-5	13	TGTGCCAGCAGTTGGACAGGGAAACAGCCCCAGCATTTT	CASSWTGKQPQHF
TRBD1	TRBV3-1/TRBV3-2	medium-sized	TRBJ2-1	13	TGTGCCAGCAGCCAAGACAGGTTGACAGGGACGTTCTTC	CASSQDRLTGTFF
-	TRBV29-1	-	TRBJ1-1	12	TGCAGCGCGGGAATGGTCGGAACTGAAGCTTTCTTT	CSAGMVGTEAFF
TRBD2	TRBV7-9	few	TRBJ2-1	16	TGTGCCAGCAGCCCGAGAAGCGCGGGAGGGGGCAATGAGCAGTTCTTC	CASSPRSAGGGNEQFF
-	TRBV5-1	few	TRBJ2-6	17	TGCGCCAGCAGCTTGGCAGGGACATCCTCTGGGGCCAACGTCCTGACTTTC	CASSLAGTSSGANVLTF
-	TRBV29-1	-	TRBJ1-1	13	TGCAGCGTTGAAGATAGGGCAGGGAATGAAGCTTTCTTT	CSVEDRAGNEAFF
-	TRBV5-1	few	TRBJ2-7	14	TGCGCCAGCAGCTTGACCGGGACCTCCTACGAGCAGTACTTC	CASSLTGTSYEQYF
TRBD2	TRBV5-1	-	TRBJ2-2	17	TGCGCCAGCAGCCCCCGGCTTAGCGGGGCCAACACCGGGGAGCTGTTTTTT	CASSPRLSGANTGELFF
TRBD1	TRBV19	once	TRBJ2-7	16	TGTGCCAGTAGTCCCGGACCGGGGACAGGGGTCCACGAGCAGTACTTC	CASSPGPGTGVHEQYF
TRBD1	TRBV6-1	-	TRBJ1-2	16	TGTGCCAGCAGTGGGACCTACAGGGGGACTAACTATGGCTACACCTTC	CASSGTYRGTNYGYTF
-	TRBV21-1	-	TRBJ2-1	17	TGTGCCAGCAGCGAACGTAAGGGGGGGGGCCTTACCAATGAGCAGTTCTTC	CASSERKGGGLTNEQFF
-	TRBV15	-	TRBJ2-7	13	TGTGCCACCAGCGTGTACGCAGGGTACGAGCAGTACTTC	CATSVYAGYEQYF
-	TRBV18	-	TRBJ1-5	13	TGTGCCAGCTCACCAGGAAGGCTTCAGCCCCAGCATTTT	CASSPGRLQPQHF
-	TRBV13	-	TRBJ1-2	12	TGTGCCAGCAGCTTCCCAGGGGATGGCTACACCTTC	CASSFPGDGYTF
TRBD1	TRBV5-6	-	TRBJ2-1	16	TGTGCCAGCAGCTTATTCGACAGGGGGCTTTACAATGAGCAGTTCTTC	CASSLFDRGLYNEQFF
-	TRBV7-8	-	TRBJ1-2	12	TGTGCCAGCAGCCTGGGAGGGTATGGCTACACCTTC	CASSLGGYGYTF
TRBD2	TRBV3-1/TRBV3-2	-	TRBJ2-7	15	TGTGCCAGCAGCCAAGGGCGGGGCGGGAGCTACGAGCAGTACTTC	CASSQGRGGSYEQYF
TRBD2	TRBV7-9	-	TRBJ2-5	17	TGTGCCAGCAGCTTGGGACTAGCGGGAGTAAGGCAAGAGACCCAGTACTTC	CASSLGLAGVRQETQYF
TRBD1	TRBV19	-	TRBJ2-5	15	TGTGCCAGTAGTACCCGGGACAGGGGTAGAGAGACCCAGTACTTC	CASSTRDRGRETQYF
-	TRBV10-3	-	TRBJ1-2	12	TGTGCCATCACGGACAATAACTATGGCTACACCTTC	CAITDNNYGYTF
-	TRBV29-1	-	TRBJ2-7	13	TGCAGCGTTGTCCCCCCGAGCTCCTACGAGCAGTACTTC	CSVVPPSSYEQYF
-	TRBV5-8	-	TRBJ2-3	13	TGTGCCAGCAGCCCGGGGAGTACAGATACGCAGTATTTT	CASSPGSTDTQYF
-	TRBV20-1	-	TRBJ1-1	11	TGCAGTGCTAGTTCCGGGGGCGCAGCTTTCTTT	CSASSGGAAFF
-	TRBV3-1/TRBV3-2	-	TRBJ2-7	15	TGTGCCAGCAGCCAAGGAAGCGGGCAGATCTACGAGCAGTACTTC	CASSQGSGQIYEQYF
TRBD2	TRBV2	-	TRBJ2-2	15	TGTGCCAGCAGTGTTAGCGGGAGTAGGACCGGGGAGCTGTTTTTT	CASSVSGSRTGELFF
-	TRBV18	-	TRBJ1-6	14	TGTGCCAGCTCACCTGGGGGGAATAATTCACCCCTCCACTTT	CASSPGGNNSPLHF
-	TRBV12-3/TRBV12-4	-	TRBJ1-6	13	TGTGCCAGCAGCGGAGGGGGGAATTCACCCCTCCACTTT	CASSGGGNSPLHF
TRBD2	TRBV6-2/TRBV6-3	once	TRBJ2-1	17	TGTGCCAGCAGTTACGCCCCCGCTAGCGGGAGGCCCGATGAGCAGTTCTTC	CASSYAPASGRPDEQFF
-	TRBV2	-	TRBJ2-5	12	TGTGCCAGCAACCGCGGCCAAGAGACCCAGTACTTC	CASNRGQETQYF
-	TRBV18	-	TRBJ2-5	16	TGTGCCAGCTCACCATGGAGCAGCAGGGGAGGGGAGACCCAGTACTTC	CASSPWSSRGGETQYF
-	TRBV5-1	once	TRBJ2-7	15	TGCGCCAGCAGCTTGTATACAGGGGGGGCCTACGAGCAGTACTTC	CASSLYTGGAYEQYF
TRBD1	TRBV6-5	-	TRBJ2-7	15	TGTGCCAACCTTGGAACCCGGGACAGGGCCTACGAGCAGTACTTC	CANLGTRDRAYEQYF
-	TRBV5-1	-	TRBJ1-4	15	TGCGCCAGCAGCATGCAGGGTATGGGGAATGAAAAACTGTTTTTT	CASSMQGMGNEKLFF
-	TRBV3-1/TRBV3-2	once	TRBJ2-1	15	TGTGCCAGCAGCCACTCACCGAAGGGTAAGAATGAGCAGTTCTTC	CASSHSPKGKNEQFF
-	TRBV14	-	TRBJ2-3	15	TGTGCCAGCAGCCAAGATCTTAGATCCACAGATACGCAGTATTTT	CASSQDLRSTDTQYF
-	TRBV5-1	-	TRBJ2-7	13	TGCGCCAGCAGCTCGACAGACTCCTACGAGCAGTACTTC	CASSSTDSYEQYF
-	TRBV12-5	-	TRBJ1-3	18	TGTGCTAGTGGTTCCCGGACAGCGCTGAATTTCTCTGGAAACACCATATATTTT	CASGSRTALNFSGNTIYF
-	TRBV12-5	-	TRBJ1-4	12	TGTGCTAGTGGCCGGTGGCCTGAAAAACTGTTTTTT	CASGRWPEKLFF
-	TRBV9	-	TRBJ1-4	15	TGTGCCAGCAGCGTAGGGCAGGCAACTAATGAAAAACTGTTTTTT	CASSVGQATNEKLFF
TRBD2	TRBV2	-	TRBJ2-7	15	TGTGCCAGCAGTGGCCTAGCGGGAGGGCCGGCCGAGCAGTACTTC	CASSGLAGGPAEQYF
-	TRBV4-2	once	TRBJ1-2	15	TGTGCCAGCAGCCAAGATTACAGGCAGCACTATGGCTACACCTTC	CASSQDYRQHYGYTF
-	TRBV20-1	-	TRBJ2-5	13	TGCAGTGCTAGTTCGGGGGCCCAAGAGACCCAGTACTTC	CSASSGAQETQYF
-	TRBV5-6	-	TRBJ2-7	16	TGTGCCAGCAGCTTAGGATCTGGACAGAGGCCCTACGAGCAGTACTTC	CASSLGSGQRPYEQYF
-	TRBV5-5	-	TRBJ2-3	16	TGTGCCAGCAGCTTGGCCGGCAGGGGGGACACAGATACGCAGTATTTT	CASSLAGRGDTDTQYF
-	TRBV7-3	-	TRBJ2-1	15	TGTGCCAGCAGCCTCGGACCCCTGAACCTCAATGAGCAGTTCTTC	CASSLGPLNLNEQFF
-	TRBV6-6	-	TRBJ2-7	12	TGTGCCAGCAGTTATGTGGGCTACGAGCAGTACTTC	CASSYVGYEQYF
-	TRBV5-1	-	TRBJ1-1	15	TGCGCCAGCAGCTTGGGAGGAGGGTTTGGCACTGAAGCTTTCTTT	CASSLGGGFGTEAFF
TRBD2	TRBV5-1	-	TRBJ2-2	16	TGCGCCAGCAGCAGGGGGGGACTAGAGCACACCGGGGAGCTGTTTTTT	CASSRGGLEHTGELFF
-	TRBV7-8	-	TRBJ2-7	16	TGTGCCAGCAGCTTAGGTAGGATTAGCGGCCCCTACGAGCAGTACTTC	CASSLGRISGPYEQYF
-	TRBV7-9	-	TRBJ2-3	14	TGTGCCACCCGTTTGGCCATAAGCACAGATACGCAGTATTTT	CATRLAISTDTQYF
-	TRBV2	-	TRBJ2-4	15	TGTGCCAGCAGTGTGTCAGGGATGGCCAAAAACATTCAGTACTTC	CASSVSGMAKNIQYF
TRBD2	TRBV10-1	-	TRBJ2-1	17	TGCGCCAGCAGTGCCCGTGGACTAGCGGGAGGAGGGAATGAGCAGTTCTTC	CASSARGLAGGGNEQFF
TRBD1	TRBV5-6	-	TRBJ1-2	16	TGTGCCAGCAGCTTGAACCCGGGACAGATTAACTATGGCTACACCTTC	CASSLNPGQINYGYTF